Presented here are 8 T cell receptor beta chains from one specimen sequenced in a study of CD8+CD57+ T cells in acquired aplastic anemia. CDR3 and TCR beta VDJ profiling relied on genomic DNA as the template. MiXCR, run by TCRdb on the reads, gives a single entry per CDR3 protein. The sample records approximately 170,000 distinct CDR3 sequences, roughly half being singletons. Previously, flow cytometry had revealed CD8+CD57+ cell expansion in the patients chosen for sequencing. The sequenced sample consisted of sorted CD4+, CD8+, or CD8+CD57+ T cells (not recorded which) from PBMCs. The receptors shown here come from a human donor with aplastic anemia.

This clonotype has only a few counts. The chain carries TRBV13 and TRBJ2-2; 9 bases match TRBD2. V dropped 1 base and J dropped 2; count of bases not matched to a gene: 11. This CDR3 has 19 amino acids. Germline CDR1 is PRHDT and CDR2 is FYEKMQ (reference sequence). CDR3 in DNA: TGTGCCAGCAGCTTAGCGGGACTAGCTACGAACTTAAACACCGGGGAGCTGTTTTTT. It translates to CASSLAGLATNLNTGELFF.

V usage is TRBV25-1 and J usage is TRBJ1-1; D is undetermined. With 7 bases removed from V and 5 bases from J, the gap between germline ends came to 14 bases. In germline, CDR1 is MGHDK, CDR2 SYGVNS. CDR3 length: 13 amino acids. CDR3 in DNA: TGTGCCAGCATGACCCCTGGTGCTACTGAAGCTTTCTTT. This sequence encodes CASMTPGATEAFF.

The chain combines TRBV5-5 with TRBJ2-5, with a tentative D call TRBD1 (5 bases). This CDR3 spans 16 amino acids. Trimming pared 0 bases from V and 1 base from J, leaving 13 bases between. CDR1 is SGHKS and CDR2 is YYEKEE in the germline V gene (reference sequence). CDR3 residues: CASSLGDSEPQETQYF. The CDR3 bases are TGTGCCAGCAGCTTGGGAGACAGCGAACCCCAAGAGACCCAGTACTTC.

With respect to this clonotype: A much larger clonotype is one base distant, so this may be a read error. The rearrangement joins TRBV27 to TRBJ2-7; 7 bases are shared with TRBD1. The CDR3 consists of 14 residues. Per the germline V gene, CDR1 is MNHEY and CDR2 is SMNVEV (reference sequence). CDR3 coding DNA: TGTGCCAGCAGTTCGTTTTCAGGGGGTAGCGAGCGGTACTTC. This codes for CASSSFSGGSERYF.

This clonotype showed up many times. This chain connects TRBV5-1 to TRBJ2-1; TRBD2 agrees at 14 bases. From germline, CDR1 is SGHRS and CDR2 YFSETQ. The CDR3 loop spans 16 amino acids. The V gene end was trimmed by 3 bases and the J gene end by 6 bases; junction bases not matched to a gene: 5. Written as DNA, the CDR3 is TGCGCCAGCAGCTCCGGGACTAGCGGGGGCGGCAATGAGCAGTTCTTC. This codes for CASSSGTSGGGNEQFF. The complete variable domain, with remaining parts taken from reference TRBV5-1 and TRBJ2-1, reads KAGVTQTPRYLIKTRGQQVTLSCSPISGHRSVSWYQQTPGQGLQFLFEYFSETQRNKGNFPGRFSGRQFSNSRSEMNVSTLELGDSALYLCASSSGTSGGGNEQFFGPGTRLTVL.

The sample holds many counts of this clonotype. The gene calls are TRBV2 and TRBJ1-5; a weak D match, TRBD1 (5 bases). This CDR3 is built from 11 residues. V was clipped by 5 bases and J by 7 bases, with 6 bases between them. Germline CDR1 SNHLY, CDR2 FYNNEI. CDR3: CASSSGQPQHF. The CDR3 bases are TGTGCCAGCAGTTCAGGGCAGCCCCAGCATTTT.

J is TRBJ2-5 and V is TRBV19, with no clear D. The CDR3 covers 14 residues. Germline-derived CDR1 and CDR2 are LNHDA and SQIVND (reference sequence). V was cut by 6 bases and J by 3 bases, with 14 bases left in between. CDR3: CASSTVGPEETQYF. The CDR3 DNA is TGTGCCAGTAGCACCGTGGGTCCGGAAGAGACCCAGTACTTC.

Comment on this clonotype: This sequence may be a read error, since a much larger clone differs from it by one base. The CDR3 spells CASSERTGANGYIF. The CDR3 coding sequence is TGTGCCAGCAGTGAAAGGACAGGGGCAAATGGCTACATCTTC. The V and J genes are TRBV6-1 and TRBJ1-2; 9 nucleotides line up with TRBD1. Germline V gene sequence: CDR1 MNHNS, CDR2 SASEGT. This CDR3 is 14 amino acids long.